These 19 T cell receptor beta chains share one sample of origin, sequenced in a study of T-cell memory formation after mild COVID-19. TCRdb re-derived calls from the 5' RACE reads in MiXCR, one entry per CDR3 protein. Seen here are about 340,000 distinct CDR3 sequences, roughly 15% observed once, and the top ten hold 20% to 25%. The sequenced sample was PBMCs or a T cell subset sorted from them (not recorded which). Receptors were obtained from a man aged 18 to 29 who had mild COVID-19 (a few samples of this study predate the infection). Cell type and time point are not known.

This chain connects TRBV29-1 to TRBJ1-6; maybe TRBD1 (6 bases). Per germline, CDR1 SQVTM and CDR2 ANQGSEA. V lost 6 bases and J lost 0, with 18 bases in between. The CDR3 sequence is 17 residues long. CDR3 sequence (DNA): TGCAGCGTGACAGGCGAACGGCCAAGCTCCTATAATTCACCCCTCCACTTT. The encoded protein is CSVTGERPSSYNSPLHF.

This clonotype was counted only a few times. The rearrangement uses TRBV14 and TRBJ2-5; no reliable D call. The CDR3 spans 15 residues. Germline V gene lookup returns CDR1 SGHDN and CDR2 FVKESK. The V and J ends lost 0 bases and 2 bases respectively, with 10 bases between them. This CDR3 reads CASSQDVQTQETQYF. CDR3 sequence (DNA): TGTGCCAGCAGCCAAGATGTACAGACTCAAGAGACCCAGTACTTC.

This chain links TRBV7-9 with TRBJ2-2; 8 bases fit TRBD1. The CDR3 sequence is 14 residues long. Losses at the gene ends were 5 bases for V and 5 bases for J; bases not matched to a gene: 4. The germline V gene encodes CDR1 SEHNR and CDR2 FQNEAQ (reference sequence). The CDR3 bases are TGTGCCAGCAGCCCGGGACAGGAGACCGGGGAGCTGTTTTTT. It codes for CASSPGQETGELFF.

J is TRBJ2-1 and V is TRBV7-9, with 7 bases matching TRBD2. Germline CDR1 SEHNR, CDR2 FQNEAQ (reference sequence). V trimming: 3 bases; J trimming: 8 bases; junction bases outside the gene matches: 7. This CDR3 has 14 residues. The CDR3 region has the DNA TGTGCCAGCAGCTTTGAGCGGGGTCGGCATGAGCAGTTCTTC. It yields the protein CASSFERGRHEQFF.

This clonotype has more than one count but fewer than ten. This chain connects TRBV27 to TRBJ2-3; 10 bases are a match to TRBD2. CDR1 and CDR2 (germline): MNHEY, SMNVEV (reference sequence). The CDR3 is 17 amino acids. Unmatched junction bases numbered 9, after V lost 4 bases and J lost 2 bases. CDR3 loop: CASSSPLAGAFTDTQYF. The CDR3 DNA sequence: TGTGCCAGCAGTTCACCCCTAGCGGGGGCCTTCACAGATACGCAGTATTTT.

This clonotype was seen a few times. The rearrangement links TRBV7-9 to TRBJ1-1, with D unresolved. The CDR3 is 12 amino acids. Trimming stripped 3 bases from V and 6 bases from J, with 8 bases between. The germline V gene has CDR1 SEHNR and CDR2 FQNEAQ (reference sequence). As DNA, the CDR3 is TGTGCCAGCAGCTTCCGTGGTGCTGAAGCTTTCTTT. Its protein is CASSFRGAEAFF. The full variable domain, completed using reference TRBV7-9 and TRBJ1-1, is DTGVSQNPRHKITKRGQNVTFRCDPISEHNRLYWYRQTLGQGPEFLTYFQNEAQLEKSRLLSDRFSAERPKGSFSTLEIQRTEQGDSAMYLCASSFRGAEAFFGQGTRLTVV.

CDR3 coding DNA: TGCGCCAGCAGCCGCACAAAGGTCGGGCTAGCGGGGGCGGGTGAGCAGTTCTTC. Residues: CASSRTKVGLAGAGEQFF. The V call is TRBV4-1, the J call TRBJ2-1; 10 bases fit TRBD2. V was pared by 4 bases and J by 9 bases, with 18 bases of the junction left unmatched. Looked up from germline, CDR1 is MGHRA and CDR2 is YSYEKL. The CDR3 consists of 18 residues.

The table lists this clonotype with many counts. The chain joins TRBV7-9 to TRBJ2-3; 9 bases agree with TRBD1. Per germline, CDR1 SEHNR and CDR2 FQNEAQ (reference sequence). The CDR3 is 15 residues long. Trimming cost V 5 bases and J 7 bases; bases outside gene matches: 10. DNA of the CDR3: TGTGCCAGCAGCACGTGGGGGACAGGGACCAATACGCAGTATTTT. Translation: CASSTWGTGTNTQYF. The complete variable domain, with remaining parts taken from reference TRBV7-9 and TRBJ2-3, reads DTGVSQNPRHKITKRGQNVTFRCDPISEHNRLYWYRQTLGQGPEFLTYFQNEAQLEKSRLLSDRFSAERPKGSFSTLEIQRTEQGDSAMYLCASSTWGTGTNTQYFGPGTRLTVL.

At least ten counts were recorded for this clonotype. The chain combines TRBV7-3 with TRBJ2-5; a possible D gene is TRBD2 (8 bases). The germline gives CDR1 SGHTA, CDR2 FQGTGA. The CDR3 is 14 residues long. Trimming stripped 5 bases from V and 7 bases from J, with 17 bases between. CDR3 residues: CASSPGRGRMTQYF. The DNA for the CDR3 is TGTGCCAGCAGCCCCGGGAGGGGGCGGATGACCCAGTACTTC.

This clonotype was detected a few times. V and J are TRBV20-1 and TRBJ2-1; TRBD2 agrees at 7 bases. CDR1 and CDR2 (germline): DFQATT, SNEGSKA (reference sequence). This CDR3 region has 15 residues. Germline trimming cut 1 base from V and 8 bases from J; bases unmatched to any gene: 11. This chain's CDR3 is CSARVTGGGSHEQFF. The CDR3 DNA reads TGCAGTGCTAGAGTAACCGGGGGAGGGTCCCATGAGCAGTTCTTC.

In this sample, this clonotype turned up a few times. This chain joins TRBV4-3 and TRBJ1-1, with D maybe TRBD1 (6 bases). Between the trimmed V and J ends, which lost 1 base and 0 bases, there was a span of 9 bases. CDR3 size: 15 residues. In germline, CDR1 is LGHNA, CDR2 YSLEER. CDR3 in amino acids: CASSQGDNLNTEAFF. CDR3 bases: TGCGCCAGCAGCCAAGGGGACAACCTGAACACTGAAGCTTTCTTT.

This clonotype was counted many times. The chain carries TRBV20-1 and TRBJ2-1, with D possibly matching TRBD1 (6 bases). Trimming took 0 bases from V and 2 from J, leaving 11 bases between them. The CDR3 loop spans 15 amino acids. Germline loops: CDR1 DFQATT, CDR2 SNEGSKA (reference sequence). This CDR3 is CSARDQGQAYNEQFF. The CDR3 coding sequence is TGCAGTGCTAGAGATCAGGGACAAGCCTACAATGAGCAGTTCTTC.

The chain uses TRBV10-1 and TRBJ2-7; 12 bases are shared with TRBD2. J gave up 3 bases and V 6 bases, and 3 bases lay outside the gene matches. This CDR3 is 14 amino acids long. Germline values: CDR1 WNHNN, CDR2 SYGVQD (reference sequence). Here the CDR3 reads CASRPSGGDYEQYV. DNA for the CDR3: TGCGCCAGCAGGCCTAGCGGGGGGGACTACGAGCAGTACGTC.

CDR3 residues: CSPGAGGPGEQFF. The DNA of the CDR3 is TGCAGCCCTGGTGCGGGGGGGCCGGGTGAGCAGTTCTTC. The chain is built from TRBV20-1 and TRBJ2-1; 9 bases are shared with TRBD2. The CDR3 runs 13 residues. Germline V gene lookup returns CDR1 DFQATT and CDR2 SNEGSKA (reference sequence).

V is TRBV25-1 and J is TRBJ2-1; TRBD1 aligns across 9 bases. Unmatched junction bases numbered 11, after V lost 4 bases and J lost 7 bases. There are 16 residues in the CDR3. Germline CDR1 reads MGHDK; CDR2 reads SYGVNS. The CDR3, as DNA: TGTGCCAGCAGTGGGTTACAGGGGGCCTGGGTGAATGAGCAGTTCTTC. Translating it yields CASSGLQGAWVNEQFF.

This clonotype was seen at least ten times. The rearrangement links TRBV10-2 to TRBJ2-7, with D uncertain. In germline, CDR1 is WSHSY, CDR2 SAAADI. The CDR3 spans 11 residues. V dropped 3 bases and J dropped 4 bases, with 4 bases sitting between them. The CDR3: CASSDMYEQYF. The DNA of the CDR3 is TGCGCCAGCAGTGACATGTACGAGCAGTACTTC.

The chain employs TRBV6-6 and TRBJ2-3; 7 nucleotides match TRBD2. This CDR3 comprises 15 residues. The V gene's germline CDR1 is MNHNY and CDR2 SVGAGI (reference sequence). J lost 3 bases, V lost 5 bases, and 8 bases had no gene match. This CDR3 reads CASSPLLASTDTQYF. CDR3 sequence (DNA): TGTGCCAGCAGTCCCCTACTAGCGAGTACAGATACGCAGTATTTT.

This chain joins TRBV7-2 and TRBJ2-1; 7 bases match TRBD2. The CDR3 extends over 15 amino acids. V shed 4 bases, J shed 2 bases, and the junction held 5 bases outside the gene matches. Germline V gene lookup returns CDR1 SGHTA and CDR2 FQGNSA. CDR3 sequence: CASSWVGGTYNEQFF. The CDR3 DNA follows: TGTGCCAGCAGCTGGGTGGGGGGGACCTACAATGAGCAGTTCTTC.

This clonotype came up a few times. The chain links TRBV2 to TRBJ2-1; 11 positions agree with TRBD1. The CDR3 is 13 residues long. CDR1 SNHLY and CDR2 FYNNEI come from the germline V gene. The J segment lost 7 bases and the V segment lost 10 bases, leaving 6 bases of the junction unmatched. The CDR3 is CAMRDRGLNEQFF. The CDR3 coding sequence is TGTGCCATGCGGGACAGGGGGTTGAATGAGCAGTTCTTC.